This TCR beta chain was profiled in a study of identical twins. General study points: Cord blood beta clonotypes that were abundant carried fewer insertions, and memory repertoires showed no such trend. Beta out-of-frame sequences displayed a weaker excess of sharing between twins. The analysis was cross-sectional rather than longitudinal within donors. Models underpredicted monozygotic twin sharing of out-of-frame TCR alpha.

This clonotype was found a few times. Antigen: not known. V was cut by 6 bases and J by 1 base, with 12 bases left in between. This CDR3 contains 14 residues. CDR1 is MNHEY and CDR2 is SMNVEV in the germline V gene (reference sequence). MiXCR was run by TCRdb on the 5' RACE reads, yielding one entry per CDR3 protein. The sample yields 400,000 to 500,000 distinct CDR3 sequences, approximately 18% seen once. This sequence joins TRBV27 and TRBJ1-1; TRBD1 might be the D (5 bases). This clonotype originated in a man aged 50 to 59 in good health. The specimen sequenced was naive T cells sorted from blood. The CDR3 spells CASRRMGGNTEAFF. CDR3 sequence (DNA): TGTGCCAGCAGGAGAATGGGGGGGAACACTGAAGCTTTCTTT.